A single TCR beta chain is shown here with its context. From germline, CDR1 is SGHRS and CDR2 YFSETQ. The CDR3 is 16 amino acids. Trimming took 4 bases from V and 4 from J, leaving 18 bases between them. Some clones are missing from TCRdb's copy, which holds only in-frame ones; the method was immunoSEQ multiplex PCR. The sample yields approximately 480,000 clones, approximately 79% seen once. This record belongs to a study of shared clonotypes between healthy human individuals. Overall study: Contributing individuals were a couple of females and three males aged 18 to 49.

This TCR was recovered from a woman in her thirties or forties in good health. Some clones in this sample may be carry-over from other donors' samples. The sequencing sample was made of PBMCs. The rearrangement joins TRBV5-1 to TRBJ2-1; tentatively, D is TRBD2 (6 bases). The CDR3 loop is CASSRRLAERYNEQFF. CDR3 bases: TGCGCCAGCAGCCGTCGATTAGCGGAGCGGTACAATGAGCAGTTCTTC.